Ten or more counts support the clone carrying this T cell receptor beta chain. The data are from a study of read filtering for tumor transcriptome and immune sequencing. The library was built from approximately 400 ng RNA with molecular barcoded adaptors for alpha/delta and beta/gamma chains. Each CDR3 protein gets one entry after TCRdb re-called the reads with MiXCR. The sample lists about 46,000 distinct CDR3 sequences; about a fifth were seen once. The V gene's germline CDR1 is MNHNS and CDR2 SASEGT. CDR3 length equals 17 residues. V was pared by 2 bases and J by 0 bases, with 14 bases between. The J gene is TRBJ1-3, the V gene TRBV6-1; D possibly corresponds to TRBD1 (5 bases). The origin of this receptor is a donor older than 35 with multiple myeloma. Sequencing was performed on a population of CD138-negative cells sorted from bone marrow. The CDR3, as DNA: TGTGCCAGCAGTGAATTTAGGGACGCCGGCTCTGGAAACACCATATATTTT. This encodes CASSEFRDAGSGNTIYF.